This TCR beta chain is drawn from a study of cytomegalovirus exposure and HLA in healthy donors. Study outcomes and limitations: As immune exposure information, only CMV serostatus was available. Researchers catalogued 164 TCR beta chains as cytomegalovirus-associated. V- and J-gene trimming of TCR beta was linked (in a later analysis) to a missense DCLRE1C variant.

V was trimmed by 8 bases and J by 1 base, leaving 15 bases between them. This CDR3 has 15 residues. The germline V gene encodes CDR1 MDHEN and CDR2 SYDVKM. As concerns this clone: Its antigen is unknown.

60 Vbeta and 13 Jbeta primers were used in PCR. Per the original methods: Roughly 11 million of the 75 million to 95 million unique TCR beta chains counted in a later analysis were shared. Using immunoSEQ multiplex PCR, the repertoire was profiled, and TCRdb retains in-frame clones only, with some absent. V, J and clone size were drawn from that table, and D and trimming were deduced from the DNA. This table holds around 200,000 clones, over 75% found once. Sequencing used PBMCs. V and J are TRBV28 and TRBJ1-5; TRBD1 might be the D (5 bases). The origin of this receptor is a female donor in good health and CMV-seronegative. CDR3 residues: CASPPAGGSNQPQHF. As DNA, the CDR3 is TGTGCCAGCCCCCCCGCGGGGGGGAGCAATCAGCCCCAGCATTTT.